The sequence of this T cell receptor beta chain was determined in a study of cytomegalovirus exposure and HLA in healthy donors. Study outcomes and limitations: Across donors, most TCRs were seen rarely, yet some public ones were widespread.

This clone was detected a few times. Antigen specificity is unknown. Trimming at V came to 4 bases and at J to 4 bases, leaving 7 bases not matched to a gene. The CDR3 runs 15 residues. Per germline, CDR1 SEHNR and CDR2 FQNEAQ (reference sequence). TCRdb's table, derived via immunoSEQ multiplex PCR, lists solely in-frame clones and lacks some. The sample yields some 150,000 clones, around nine tenths seen once. The chain is built from TRBV7-9 and TRBJ1-5; TRBD1 matches at 7 bases. The origin of this receptor is a woman in her twenties or thirties in good health and CMV-seronegative. The sequenced material came from PBMCs. As DNA, the CDR3 is TGTGCCAGCAGCTCTACGACACAGGGGAATCAGCCCCAGCATTTT. Its protein product is CASSSTTQGNQPQHF.